The entry below describes one TCR beta chain. V shed 2 bases and J shed 6 bases, with 11 bases lying between them. Germline assignment: CDR1 SGHRS and CDR2 YFSETQ. CDR3 length: 13 residues. Assay used: immunoSEQ multiplex PCR; TCRdb lists only in-frame clones, some missing. Here the sample spans 70,000 to 90,000 clones, about nine tenths being singletons. This entry comes from a study of T cell responses to AZD1222 COVID-19 vaccine. The receptor comes from an adult in good health. The source was peripheral blood, collected on day 0 of AZD1222 vaccination. The chain is built from TRBV5-1 and TRBJ1-2, with D possibly TRBD1 on 5 matching bases. CDR3 sequence reads: CASSFGGVDGYTF. The CDR3 DNA is TGCGCCAGCAGCTTCGGGGGGGTCGATGGCTACACCTTC.